This T cell receptor beta chain was identified during a study of radiotherapy plus CTLA-4 blockade in lung cancer. Study as a whole: Of the patients, under 20% showed objective responses and roughly 34% attained disease control.

Study findings and constraints: Subsequent to radiotherapy plus ipilimumab, tumor-derived TCR clones underwent expansion in blood.

The germline gives CDR1 LNHNV, CDR2 YYDKDF (reference sequence). This CDR3 contains 13 residues. The V gene lost 1 base and the J gene lost 2 bases, with 5 bases spanning the gap. Generated by immunoSEQ multiplex PCR, the TCRdb table keeps only in-frame clones and is missing some. Found here are approximately 50,000 clones, 73% of them singletons; the top ten hold 3.5%. Ipilimumab-mediated CTLA-4 blockade plus focal radiation was given to patients having chemo-refractory metastatic non-small-cell lung cancer. As regards this clone: The antigen is undetermined.

The input for sequencing was peripheral blood, taken from a patient treated with radiotherapy plus ipilimumab. The receptor was derived from a human donor with non-small cell lung cancer who had a complete response to radiotherapy plus ipilimumab. The V call is TRBV15, the J call TRBJ1-2, with unresolved D. CDR3 bases: TGTGCCACCAGCAGAGGCGGGAACTATGGCTACACCTTC. Its translation is CATSRGGNYGYTF. The whole variable domain, remainder taken from reference TRBV15 and TRBJ1-2, is DAMVIQNPRYQVTQFGKPVTLSCSQTLNHNVMYWYQQKSSQAPKLLFHYYDKDFNNEADTPDNFQSRRPNTSFCFLDIRSPGLGDTAMYLCATSRGGNYGYTFGSGTRLTVV.